This T cell receptor (beta chain) stems from a study of blood T cell repertoires in COVID-19. The overall study: From the United States, Italy and Spain came samples of acute and convalescent COVID-19. In each case, the material was cDNA or gDNA derived from T cells, B-cell-depleted T cells, or PBMCs.

The length of the CDR3 is 17 residues. Authors' data handling: Amplification of reference gene primers was used by the study to estimate nucleated cell counts. The table came from immunoSEQ multiplex PCR; TCRdb's copy has only in-frame clones and leaves some out. That table supplies the V and J calls and clone size; D and trimming were determined from the DNA. Of roughly 230,000 clones listed, approximately 91% were seen once; the top ten hold around 0.67%. The gene calls are TRBV7-5 and TRBJ2-3; the table's TRBD2 call for D was not verified on the DNA. TRBV7-5 has pseudogene status. The clonotype comes from a human donor in a cohort sampled during active COVID-19. Sample: peripheral blood. CDR3 DNA: TGTGTCAGAAGCTATTCGATTGGCGGGAGGGCCCCAGATACGCAGTATTTT. Translation: CVRSYSIGGRAPDTQYF.